The entry below gives a single TCR beta chain sequence along with its context. Its recognized antigen is unknown. No much larger clone is present one base from it, and per-base qualities are unavailable. The data derive from a study of shared clonotypes between healthy human individuals (TCRdb year 2020). The study in broad terms: A few men and two women, aged 18 to 49 years, made up the cohort. For each donor, three plates each were used for CD4 naive and CD4 memory, two plates were used for CD8 naive, and one plate was used for CD8 memory. Blood TCR repertoires of a handful of healthy adults were deeply sequenced to estimate repertoire size and the extent of clonotype sharing between individuals. To increase sequencing depth and limit assay-specific biases, different laboratories used diverse techniques to prepare libraries and sequence TCR repertoires. Each donor's leukapheresis produced roughly between roughly 0.85 and 10 billion PBMCs. What the study reported, not specific to this receptor: Sampling was restricted to blood, and TCR repertoires in tissue are likely to differ from TCR repertoires in blood. Pairwise subsampling indicated that sequencing depth was expected to affect the degree of clonotype sharing among donors. The genetic and exposure-history diversity represented was limited by the small number of donors. About 5% of naive CD4, roughly 3.5% of naive CD8, approximately 2% of memory CD4, and around 0.42% of memory CD8 clonotypes were shared across four donors. Incomplete sequencing was indicated by rarefaction of sorted-subset datasets, despite the large sequencing depth. Higher generation probabilities were observed for clonotypes shared by all four sorted-subset donors than for non-shared clonotypes. Estimated clonotype richness was generally larger for naive than for memory subsets.

Healthy HIV-negative adults with no recently reported acute infections or vaccinations were included as donors. Only Caucasian adults living in Nashville, Tennessee, USA were represented among the donors. CD4+ T cells were enriched through magnetic negative selection, after which naive cells were positively selected on CD45RA and the remaining negative fraction served as the memory subset. After blood collection by leukapheresis, PBMCs were isolated using Ficoll-Histopaque density gradient centrifugation and then cryopreserved in the vapor phase of liquid nitrogen. Analytical flow cytometry was used to check the purity and quantity of each magnetically sorted T cell population. From each sorted fraction, genomic DNA was isolated and quantified by UV absorbance on a Nanodrop 2000c. Using the deep immunoSEQ assay, TCR CDR3 regions were amplified from genomic DNA by multiplex PCR. Genomic DNA extracted from each cell subset was distributed evenly over all wells of several immunoSEQ 96-well plates, and each plate served as one replicate. Each replicate PCR for sorted subsets received around 200 ng genomic DNA, equal to about 30,000 T cell genomes. The purified libraries were quantified using a Qubit 3.0 fluorometer, sized with a Bioanalyzer 2100, and then quantified again using the KAPA Library Quantification kit. Every immunoSEQ 96-well plate was sequenced on a separate single-read 150-cycle Illumina NextSeq 550 flow cell. On the authors' methods: Because the immunoSEQ output included only junctional sequences and no quality scores, the filtering could not be the same as the filtering used for full-length reads. To assign V/J genes and CDR3, sequences were annotated using PyIR, a Python wrapper for IgBLAST v1.9, with IMGT germline references. Any read was removed if the V/J assignment was weak (E-value above 1e-6), the CDR3 was missing, or the read contained stop codons, out-of-frame junctions, or ambiguous translated residues. V3J clonotypes were defined as sequences sharing an identical inferred V gene, J gene, and CDR3 amino acid sequence. The percentage overlap between two repertoires was calculated by dividing the number of shared unique clonotypes by the size of the smaller repertoire. RTK rarefaction, the Chao1 estimator, and Recon v2.1 estimates of unobserved clonotypes were used to assess repertoire richness. For all TCRbeta clonotypes obtained by the gDNA method from a few donors, generation probabilities were computed with OLGA. TCRdb provides this immuneACCESS table in a form limited to in-frame rearrangements. Some clones are lacking; in checked studies, under half of them reflect an unresolved V gene, and why the rest are absent is not known. V and J calls and clone size are copied from that table; D and trimming were computed from the DNA. Here the sample has fewer than 2.5 million clones; 80% to 95% occur a single time. The ten largest clones capture 0.36% of the sample.

This clonotype was obtained from a man between 18 and 29 years old in good health. Some clones in this sample may be carry-over from other donors' samples. The sample consisted of naive CD4+ T cells from PBMCs. Per the publication, the cell subset or site label means: CD45RA+ positively selected.

The encoded CDR3 is CASSPSTWTELFF. The sequence in DNA is TGTGCCAGCTCACCAAGTACTTGGACAGAACTGTTTTTT. The rearranged segments are TRBV18 and TRBJ1-4; D gene: possibly TRBD1, on 6 matching bases. The germline V gene sets CDR1 to KGHSH and CDR2 to LQKENI. Inclusive of the bounding cysteine and phenylalanine, the CDR3 is 13 residues long. Here the CDR3 DNA is all that survives: 39 bases in frame from base 1. The V end loses 2 bases and the J end loses 12 bases, and a stretch of 13 bases separates them.